This T cell receptor beta chain was retrieved from a study of cytomegalovirus exposure and HLA in healthy donors. Healthy donors of bone marrow made up the group. The study ran its PCR with 60 Vbeta and 13 Jbeta primers. Assay: immunoSEQ multiplex PCR; the TCRdb copy retains only in-frame clones and omits some. The table shows about 65,000 clones, with approximately 82% occurring only once. J was trimmed by 1 base and V by 4 bases; bases with no gene match: 3. The V gene's germline CDR1 is SQVTM and CDR2 ANQGSEA. This CDR3 has 13 amino acids. The sequencing sample was made of PBMCs. This TCR was sampled from a girl under 18 in good health and CMV-seropositive. The chain is built from TRBV29-1 and TRBJ2-7; TRBD2 matches 8 bases. As DNA, the CDR3 is TGCAGCGTTGGGGCTAGCGGGTCCTACGAGCAGTACTTC. This encodes CSVGASGSYEQYF.